The sequence of this TCR beta chain was determined in a study of identical twins. Points from the study as a whole: Insertions were reduced in abundant cord blood beta clonotypes but not in memory repertoires. Models underestimated out-of-frame TCR alpha sharing in monozygotic twins. Twins showed weaker excess sharing in their beta out-of-frame sequences.

All donors comprised healthy Caucasians. This CDR3 contains 13 residues. V was clipped by 2 bases and J by 3 bases; unmatched bases: 4. Per germline, CDR1 DFQATT and CDR2 SNEGSKA (reference sequence). Each CDR3 protein is one row after TCRdb ran MiXCR on the 5' RACE reads. The sample lists about 1.7 million distinct CDR3 sequences; less than 35% were seen once. This clonotype showed up just a few times. Its specificity is unknown. The chain links TRBV20-1 to TRBJ2-7; TRBD2 matches 7 bases. The TCR originated in a newborn girl in good health. Sequenced material: cord blood. Here the CDR3 reads CSARHPGGYEQYF. In DNA form, the CDR3 reads TGCAGTGCTAGACACCCGGGGGGCTACGAGCAGTACTTC.